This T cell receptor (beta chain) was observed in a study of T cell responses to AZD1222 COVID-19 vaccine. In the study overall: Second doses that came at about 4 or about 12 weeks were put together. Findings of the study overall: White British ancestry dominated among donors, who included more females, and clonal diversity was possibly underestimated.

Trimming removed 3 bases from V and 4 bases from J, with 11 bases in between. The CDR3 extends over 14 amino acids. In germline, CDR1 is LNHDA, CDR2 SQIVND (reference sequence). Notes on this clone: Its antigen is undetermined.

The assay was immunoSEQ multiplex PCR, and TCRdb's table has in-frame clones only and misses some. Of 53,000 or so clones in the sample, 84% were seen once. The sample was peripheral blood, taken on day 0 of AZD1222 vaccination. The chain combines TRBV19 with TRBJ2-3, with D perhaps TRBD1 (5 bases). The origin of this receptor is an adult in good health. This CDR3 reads CASSMQGRPDTQYF. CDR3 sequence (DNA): TGTGCCAGTAGTATGCAGGGTAGGCCAGATACGCAGTATTTT.